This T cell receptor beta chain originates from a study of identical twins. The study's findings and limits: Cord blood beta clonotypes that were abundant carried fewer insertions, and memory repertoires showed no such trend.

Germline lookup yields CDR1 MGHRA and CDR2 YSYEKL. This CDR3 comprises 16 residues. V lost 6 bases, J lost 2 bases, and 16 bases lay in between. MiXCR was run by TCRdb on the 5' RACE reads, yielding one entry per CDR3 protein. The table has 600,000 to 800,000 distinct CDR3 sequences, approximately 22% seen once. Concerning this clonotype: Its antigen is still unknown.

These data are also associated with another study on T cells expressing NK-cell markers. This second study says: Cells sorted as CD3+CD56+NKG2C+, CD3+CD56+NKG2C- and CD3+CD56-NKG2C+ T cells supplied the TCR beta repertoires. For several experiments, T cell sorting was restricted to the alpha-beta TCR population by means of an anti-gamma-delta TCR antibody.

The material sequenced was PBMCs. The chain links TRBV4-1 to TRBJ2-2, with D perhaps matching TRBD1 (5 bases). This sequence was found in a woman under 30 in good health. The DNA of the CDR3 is TGCGCCAGCAGAGAGGCGCCGGACACTAACACCGGGGAGCTGTTTTTT. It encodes CASREAPDTNTGELFF.